What follows is one TCR beta chain and its context. What it binds is unknown. V was pared by 6 bases and J by 2 bases, with 11 bases of the junction left unmatched. Germline loops: CDR1 MNHNY, CDR2 SVGAGI (reference sequence). The CDR3 contains 16 residues. This sample was included in a study of radiation and T cells in renal cell carcinoma. Method: immunoSEQ multiplex PCR; TCRdb's copy keeps in-frame clones and lacks some. The sample lists about 95,000 clones, approximately 86% occurring once. Regarding time point: baseline pretreatment blood. Specified treatment: 15 Gy SBRT to primary tumor, nephrectomy 4 weeks later. Serial blood draws occurred at baseline and 2 and 4 weeks post-SBRT. The patient's renal cell carcinoma had clear cell pathology. Findings and limits, study-wide: Pretreatment tumor biopsies were lacking, so baseline clonotypes are unknown. Top tumor clonotypes rose in blood 2 weeks post-radiation, then contracted.

The clonotype originates from a man in his forties or fifties with renal cell carcinoma. The J gene is TRBJ2-7, the V gene TRBV6-6, with 9 positions matching TRBD1. The sequences come from blood, collected from a patient whose treatment included radiotherapy and nephrectomy. CDR3: CASSPLRDRVTYEQYF. CDR3 in DNA: TGTGCCAGCAGCCCTCTTCGGGACAGGGTTACCTACGAGCAGTACTTC.